This T cell receptor beta chain was recovered during a study of regulatory T cells in long-lasting Graves disease. Across the study: Antithyroid drugs had been taken under 3 months by newly diagnosed Graves' patients.

General study findings and limits: Whereas new patients shared 900 to 1,000 public clonotypes, persistent patients shared more, at some 2,700. Persistent disease was characterized by preferential usage of TRBV28, TRBJ1-2 and TRBJ2-5.

Construction of the TCR beta libraries employed iRepertoire HTBI primers in conjunction with Arm-PCR of CDR3 regions. TCRdb passed the multiplex PCR reads through MiXCR, listing each CDR3 protein once. This table has fewer than 350,000 distinct CDR3 sequences, over 15% appearing once. This clonotype was observed many times. Antigen unknown. V lost 5 bases and J 4 bases, leaving 17 bases between the germline ends. CDR1 is MNHEY and CDR2 is SVGEGT in the germline V gene. CDR3 length equals 16 residues. Time point of the sample: newly diagnosed GD, antithyroid drugs for less than 3 months. Extracted RNA from PBMCs served as the source of the TCR library.

This TCR was sampled from a female donor with Graves disease. Sequences were derived from peripheral blood mononuclear cells (PBMCs), sampled at new diagnosis, from a patient treated with antithyroid drugs. The V and J genes are TRBV6-2 or TRBV6-3 and TRBJ1-4, with TRBD1 as a possible D gene (6 bases). The CDR3 loop reads CASSNLFGQSNEKLFF. CDR3 nucleotide sequence: TGTGCCAGCAGTAATCTTTTTGGACAGAGTAATGAAAAACTGTTTTTT.